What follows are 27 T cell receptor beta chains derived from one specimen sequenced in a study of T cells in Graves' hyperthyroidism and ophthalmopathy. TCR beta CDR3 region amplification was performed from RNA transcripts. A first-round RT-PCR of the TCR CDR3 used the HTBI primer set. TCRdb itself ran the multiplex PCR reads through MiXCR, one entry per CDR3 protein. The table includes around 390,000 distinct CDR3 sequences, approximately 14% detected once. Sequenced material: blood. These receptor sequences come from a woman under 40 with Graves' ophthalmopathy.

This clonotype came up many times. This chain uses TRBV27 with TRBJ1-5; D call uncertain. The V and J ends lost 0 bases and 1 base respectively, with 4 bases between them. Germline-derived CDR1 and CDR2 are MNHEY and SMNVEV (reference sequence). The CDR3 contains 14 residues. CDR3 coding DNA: TGTGCCAGCAGTTTATCACAAAGCAATCAGCCCCAGCATTTT. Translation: CASSLSQSNQPQHF.

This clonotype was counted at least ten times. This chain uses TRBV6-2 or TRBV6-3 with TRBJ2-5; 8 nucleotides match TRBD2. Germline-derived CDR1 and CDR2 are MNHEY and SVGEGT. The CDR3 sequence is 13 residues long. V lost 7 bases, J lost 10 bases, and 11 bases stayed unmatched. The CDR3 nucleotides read TGTGCCAGCATGGGTGCGGGGGGCCACTTCCAGTACTTC. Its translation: CASMGAGGHFQYF.

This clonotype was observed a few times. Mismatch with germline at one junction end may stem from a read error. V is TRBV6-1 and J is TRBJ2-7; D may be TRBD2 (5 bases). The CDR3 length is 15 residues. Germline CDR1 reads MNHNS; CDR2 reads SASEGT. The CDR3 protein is CASREDIGKLSEQYF. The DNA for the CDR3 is TGTGCCAGCAGGGAAGACATCGGGAAACTCTCCGAGCAGTACTTC.

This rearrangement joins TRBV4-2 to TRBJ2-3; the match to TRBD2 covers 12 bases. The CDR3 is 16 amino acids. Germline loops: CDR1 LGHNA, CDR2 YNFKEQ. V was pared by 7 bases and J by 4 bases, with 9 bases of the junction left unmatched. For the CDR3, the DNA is TGTGCCAGCACCGGAAGCCTAGCGGGGGGGTCAGATACGCAGTATTTT. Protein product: CASTGSLAGGSDTQYF.

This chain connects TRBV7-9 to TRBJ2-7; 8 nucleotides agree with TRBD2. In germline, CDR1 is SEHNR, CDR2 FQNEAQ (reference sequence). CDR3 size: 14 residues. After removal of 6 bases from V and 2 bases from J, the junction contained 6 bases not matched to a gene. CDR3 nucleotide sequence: TGTGCCAGCAGAAACTCCGGGGGGGCCTACGAGCAGTACTTC. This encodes CASRNSGGAYEQYF.

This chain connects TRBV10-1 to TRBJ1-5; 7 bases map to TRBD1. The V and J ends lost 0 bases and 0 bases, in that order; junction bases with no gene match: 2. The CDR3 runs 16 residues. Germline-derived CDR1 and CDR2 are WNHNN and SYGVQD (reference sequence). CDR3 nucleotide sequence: TGCGCCAGCAGTGAGTCCCGGGACAGTAGCAATCAGCCCCAGCATTTT. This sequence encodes CASSESRDSSNQPQHF.

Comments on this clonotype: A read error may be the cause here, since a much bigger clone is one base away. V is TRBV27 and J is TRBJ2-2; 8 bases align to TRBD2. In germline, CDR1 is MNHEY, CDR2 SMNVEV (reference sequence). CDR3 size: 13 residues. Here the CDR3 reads CTSTPGGTGELFF. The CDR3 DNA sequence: TGTACCAGCACCCCGGGGGGGACCGGGGAGCTGTTTTTT.

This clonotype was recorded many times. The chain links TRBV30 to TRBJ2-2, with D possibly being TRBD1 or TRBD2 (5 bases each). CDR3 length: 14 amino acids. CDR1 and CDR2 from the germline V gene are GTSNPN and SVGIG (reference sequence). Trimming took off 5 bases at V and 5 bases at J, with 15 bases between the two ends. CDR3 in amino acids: CAWAGTPGTGELFF. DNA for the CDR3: TGTGCCTGGGCCGGGACGCCGGGGACCGGGGAGCTGTTTTTT.

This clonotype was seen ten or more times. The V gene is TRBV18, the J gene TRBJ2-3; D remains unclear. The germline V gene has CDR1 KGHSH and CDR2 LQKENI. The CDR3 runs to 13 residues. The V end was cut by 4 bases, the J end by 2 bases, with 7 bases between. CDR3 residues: CASSLHDTDTQYF. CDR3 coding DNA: TGTGCCAGCTCACTGCACGACACAGATACGCAGTATTTT.

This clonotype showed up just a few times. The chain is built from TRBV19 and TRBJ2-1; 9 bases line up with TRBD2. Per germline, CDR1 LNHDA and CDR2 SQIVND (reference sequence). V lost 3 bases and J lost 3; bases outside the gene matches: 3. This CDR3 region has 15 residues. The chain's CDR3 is CASSISGGIYNEQFF. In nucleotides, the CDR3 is TGTGCCAGTAGTATCAGCGGGGGGATCTACAATGAGCAGTTCTTC.

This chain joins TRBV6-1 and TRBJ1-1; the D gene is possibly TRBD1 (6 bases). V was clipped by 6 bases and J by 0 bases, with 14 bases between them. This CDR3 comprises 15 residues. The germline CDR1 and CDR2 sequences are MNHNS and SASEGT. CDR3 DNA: TGTGCCAGCAGAAATACAGGGATACTGAACACTGAAGCTTTCTTT. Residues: CASRNTGILNTEAFF.

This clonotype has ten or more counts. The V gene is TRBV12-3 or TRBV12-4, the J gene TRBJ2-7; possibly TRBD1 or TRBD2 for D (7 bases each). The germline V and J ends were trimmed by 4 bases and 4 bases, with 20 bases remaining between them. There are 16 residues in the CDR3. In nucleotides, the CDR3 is TGTGCCAGCAGTTCTAGCAGGGAGGGGGCGCATTACGAGCAGTACTTC. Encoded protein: CASSSSREGAHYEQYF.

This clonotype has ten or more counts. CDR3 sequence reads: CASSPGTLTDTQYF. CDR3 nucleotides: TGTGCCAGCTCACCGGGGACCCTCACAGATACGCAGTATTTT. The rearrangement joins TRBV18 to TRBJ2-3, with D possibly being TRBD1 or TRBD2 (5 bases each). V was pared by 3 bases and J by 2 bases, with 9 bases between. This CDR3 is built from 14 residues. From germline, CDR1 is KGHSH and CDR2 LQKENI.

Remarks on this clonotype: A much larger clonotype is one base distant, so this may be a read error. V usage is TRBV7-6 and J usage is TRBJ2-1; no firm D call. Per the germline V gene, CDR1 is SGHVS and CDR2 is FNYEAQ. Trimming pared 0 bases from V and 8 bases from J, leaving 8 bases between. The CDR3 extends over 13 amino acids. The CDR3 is CASSLAVNHEQFF. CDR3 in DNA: TGTGCCAGCAGCTTAGCCGTCAATCATGAGCAGTTCTTC.

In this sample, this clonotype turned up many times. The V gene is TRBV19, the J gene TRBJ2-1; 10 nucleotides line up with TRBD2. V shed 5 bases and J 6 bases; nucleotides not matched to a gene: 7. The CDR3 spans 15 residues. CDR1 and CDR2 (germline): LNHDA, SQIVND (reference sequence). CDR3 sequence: CASSGHSGGPNEQFF. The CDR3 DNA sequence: TGTGCCAGTAGTGGACATAGCGGGGGGCCCAATGAGCAGTTCTTC.

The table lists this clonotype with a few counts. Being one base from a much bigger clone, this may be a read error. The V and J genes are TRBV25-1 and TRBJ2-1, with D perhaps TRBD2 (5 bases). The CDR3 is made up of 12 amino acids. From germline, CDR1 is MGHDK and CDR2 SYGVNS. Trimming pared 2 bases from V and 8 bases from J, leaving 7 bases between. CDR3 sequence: CASSELAHEQFF. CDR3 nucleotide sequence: TGTGCCAGCAGTGAACTAGCCCATGAGCAGTTCTTC.

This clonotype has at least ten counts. This CDR3 reads CASSFGGPGDYGYTF. For the CDR3, the DNA is TGTGCCAGCAGCTTTGGGGGCCCGGGGGACTATGGCTACACCTTC. The V and J genes are TRBV7-9 and TRBJ1-2, with TRBD1 as a possible D gene (6 bases). The germline V gene encodes CDR1 SEHNR and CDR2 FQNEAQ (reference sequence). V lost 3 bases to trimming and J lost 3 bases, with 14 bases between them. The CDR3 contains 15 residues.

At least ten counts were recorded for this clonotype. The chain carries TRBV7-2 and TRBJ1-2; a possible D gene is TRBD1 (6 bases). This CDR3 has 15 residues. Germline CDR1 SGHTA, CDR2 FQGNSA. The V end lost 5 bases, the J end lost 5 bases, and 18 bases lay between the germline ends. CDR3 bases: TGTGCCAGCAGCCCATTGTCGGGGGGGCTTTATGGCTACACCTTC. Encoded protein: CASSPLSGGLYGYTF.

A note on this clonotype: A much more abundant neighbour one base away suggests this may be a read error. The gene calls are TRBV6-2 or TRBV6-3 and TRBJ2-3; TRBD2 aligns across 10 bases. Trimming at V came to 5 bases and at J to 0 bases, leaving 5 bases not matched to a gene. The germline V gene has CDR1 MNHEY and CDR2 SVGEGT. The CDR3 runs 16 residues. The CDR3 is CASSPPAGGSTDTQYF. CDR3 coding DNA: TGTGCCAGCAGTCCACCAGCGGGGGGGAGCACAGATACGCAGTATTTT.

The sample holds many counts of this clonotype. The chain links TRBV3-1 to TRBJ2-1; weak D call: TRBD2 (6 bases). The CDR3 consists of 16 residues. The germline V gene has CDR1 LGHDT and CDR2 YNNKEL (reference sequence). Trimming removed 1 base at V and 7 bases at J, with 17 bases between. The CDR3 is CASSQGQWRGWNEQFF. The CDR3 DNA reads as TGTGCCAGCAGCCAAGGTCAGTGGAGGGGCTGGAATGAGCAGTTCTTC.

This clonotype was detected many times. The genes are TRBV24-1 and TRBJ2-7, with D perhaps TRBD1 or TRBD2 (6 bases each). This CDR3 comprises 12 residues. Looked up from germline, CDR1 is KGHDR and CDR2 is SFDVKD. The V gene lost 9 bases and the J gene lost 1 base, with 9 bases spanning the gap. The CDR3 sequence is CATQGGSYEQYF. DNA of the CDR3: TGTGCCACCCAAGGGGGGTCCTACGAGCAGTACTTC.

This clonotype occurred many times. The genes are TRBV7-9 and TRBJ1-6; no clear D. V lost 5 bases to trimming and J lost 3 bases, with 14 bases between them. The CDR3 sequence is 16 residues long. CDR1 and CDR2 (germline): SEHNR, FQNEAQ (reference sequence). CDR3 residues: CASSEVGGSYNSPLHF. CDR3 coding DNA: TGTGCCAGCAGCGAGGTTGGAGGGAGCTATAATTCACCCCTCCACTTT.

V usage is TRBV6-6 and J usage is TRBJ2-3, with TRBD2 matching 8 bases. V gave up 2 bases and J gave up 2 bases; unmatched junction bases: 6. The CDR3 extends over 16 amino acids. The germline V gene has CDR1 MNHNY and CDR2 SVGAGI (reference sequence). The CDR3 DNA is TGTGCCAGCAGTTACCGCGGGGGGCCATCCACAGATACGCAGTATTTT. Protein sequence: CASSYRGGPSTDTQYF.

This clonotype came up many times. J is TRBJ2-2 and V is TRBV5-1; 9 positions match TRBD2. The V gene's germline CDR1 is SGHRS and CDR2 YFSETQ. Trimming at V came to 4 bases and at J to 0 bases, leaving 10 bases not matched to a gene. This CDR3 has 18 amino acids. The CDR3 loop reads CASSAGLAGQTNTGELFF. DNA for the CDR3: TGCGCCAGCAGCGCAGGCCTAGCGGGGCAAACGAACACCGGGGAGCTGTTTTTT.

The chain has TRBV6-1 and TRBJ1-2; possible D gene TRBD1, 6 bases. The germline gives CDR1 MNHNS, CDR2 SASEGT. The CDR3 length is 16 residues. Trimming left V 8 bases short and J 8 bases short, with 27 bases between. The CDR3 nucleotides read TGTGCCAGCGGGGATTTCCAGGGGTCCCTGATTGGCGGCTACACCTTC. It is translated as CASGDFQGSLIGGYTF.

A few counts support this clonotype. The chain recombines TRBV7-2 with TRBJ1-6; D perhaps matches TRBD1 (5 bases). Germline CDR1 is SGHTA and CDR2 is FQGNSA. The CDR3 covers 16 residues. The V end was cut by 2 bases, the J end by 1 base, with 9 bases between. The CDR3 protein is CASSLHPGSYNSPLHF. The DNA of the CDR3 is TGTGCCAGCAGCTTACATCCAGGGTCCTATAATTCACCCCTCCACTTT.

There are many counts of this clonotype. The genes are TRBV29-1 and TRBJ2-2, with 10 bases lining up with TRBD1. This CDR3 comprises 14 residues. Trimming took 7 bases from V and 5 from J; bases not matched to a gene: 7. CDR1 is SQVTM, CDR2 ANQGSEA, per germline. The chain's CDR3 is CSADRDRGTGELFF. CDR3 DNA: TGCAGCGCCGACCGGGACAGGGGAACCGGGGAGCTGTTTTTT.